This T cell receptor beta chain was documented in a study of T cell responses to AZD1222 COVID-19 vaccine. Comments on this clone: Antigen specificity is unknown.

The CDR3 loop spans 17 amino acids. The ends lost 0 bases at V and 5 bases at J; junction bases unmatched: 9. CDR1 is LNHDA, CDR2 SQIVND, per germline (reference sequence). The protocol was immunoSEQ multiplex PCR, while the TCRdb copy is restricted to in-frame clones and leaves out a portion. The sample records some 84,000 clones, around nine tenths being singletons. Second-dose intervals of approximately 4 or approximately 12 weeks were pooled. General study points: Donors, mostly white British, included more females; clonal diversity was possibly underestimated. Baseline serology detected seropositivity in only five to seven AZD1222 recipients.

The sample in question was peripheral blood, obtained 28 days after the second AZD1222 dose. This sequence was found in an adult who received the AZD1222 COVID-19 vaccine. This chain joins TRBV19 and TRBJ1-2, with 10 nucleotides matching TRBD1. The CDR3 nucleotides are TGTGCCAGTAGTATAGATCTGGGACAGGGGACTCCTTATGGCTACACCTTC. It yields the protein CASSIDLGQGTPYGYTF.